A selection of T cell receptor beta chains follows, all from one sample in a study of patients and donors after allogeneic stem cell transplantation. TCRdb fed the RT-PCR reads into MiXCR, producing one record per CDR3 protein. The sample has approximately 200,000 distinct CDR3 sequences, 41% seen once. Sequences were obtained from blood, either unsorted or a sorted T cell fraction (not recorded which). Receptors were obtained from a human donor who was either an allogeneic HSCT recipient or a stem cell or donor lymphocyte infusion donor (not recorded which). It is not recorded whose cells these are; they may come from a transplant donor. The CDR3 runs from the conserved cysteine through the conserved F or W. Each record gives: CDR3 DNA, CDR3 protein, J gene, D gene, clone size, V gene. The D gene is left open where the match is weak. The listing skips clone size in some rows; elsewhere it reads once, few, many or a size class.

TGTGCCAGCAGTTACCGGACAGGAAGAAGCAATCAGCCCCAGCATTTT,CASSYRTGRSNQPQHF,TRBJ1-5,TRBD1,once,TRBV6-6
TGTGCCAGCAGCTCGGGACTGAGCCCTGACGAGCAGTTCTTC,CASSSGLSPDEQFF,TRBJ2-1,-,-,TRBV7-3
TGCGCCAGCAGCCAAGAAGTTGAGTCTGAAGCTTTCTTT,CASSQEVESEAFF,TRBJ1-1,-,-,TRBV4-3
TGTGCCAGCTCACCATCGATAGACACTGAAGCTTTCTTT,CASSPSIDTEAFF,TRBJ1-1,-,-,TRBV18
TGTGCCAGCAGCTTGCGGGGTAACAATGAGCAGTTCTTC,CASSLRGNNEQFF,TRBJ2-1,-,-,TRBV7-3
TGTGCCAGCAGCCAAGACGTCCAGGGGTACACCTTC,CASSQDVQGYTF,TRBJ1-2,-,once,TRBV4-2
TGTGCCAGCAGTTACTCTAGGTACAATGAGCAGTTCTTC,CASSYSRYNEQFF,TRBJ2-1,-,-,TRBV6-5
TGTGCCACCAGTGGGTTCCAGCCAGGTTACAATGAGCAGTTCTTC,CATSGFQPGYNEQFF,TRBJ2-1,-,-,TRBV24-1
TGTGCCAGCACAGGGACGAACACTGAAGCTTTCTTT,CASTGTNTEAFF,TRBJ1-1,-,-,TRBV12-3/TRBV12-4
TGCGCCAGCAGCCAAGATAAGAGGACAGGATGCCTCTTC,CASSQDKRTGCLF,TRBJ2-1,TRBD1,-,TRBV4-3